This TCR beta chain was observed in a study of T-cell memory formation after mild COVID-19. Study-level background: TCR clusters showed largely donor specificity.

Note on this clonotype: The antigen is undetermined.

The authors produced TCR alpha and TCR beta cDNA libraries with sample barcodes and UMIs by 5'RACE using constant-segment primers. TCRdb recomputed calls from the 5' RACE reads with MiXCR, one row per CDR3 protein. Among 400,000 or so distinct CDR3 sequences listed, 20% were seen once. From germline, CDR1 is SGHRS and CDR2 YFSETQ. This CDR3 spans 16 amino acids. The ends were cut back, 2 bases at V and 0 bases at J, with 9 bases in the middle. Study-wide findings and caveats: A second wave of clones peaked on day 37, and their SARS-CoV-2 specificity went unconfirmed.

Specimen: PBMCs or a T cell subset sorted from them (not recorded which). The sequence derives from an adult woman who had mild COVID-19 (a few samples of this study predate the infection). Cell type and time point are not known. The J gene is TRBJ2-6, the V gene TRBV5-1; D possibly matches TRBD1 or TRBD2 (6 bases each). The CDR3 reads CASSLGGSSGANVLTF. In DNA, the CDR3 is TGCGCCAGCAGCTTAGGGGGGAGCTCTGGGGCCAACGTCCTGACTTTC.